This T cell receptor (beta chain) was sequenced in a study of T-cell reconstitution after alpha-beta-depleted transplantation in children. Germline-derived CDR1 and CDR2 are DFQATT and SNEGSKA (reference sequence). Trimming cost V 6 bases and J 5 bases, with 11 bases left between them. The CDR3 runs 11 residues. For TCRbeta, the library was prepared with unique molecular identifiers. A single record per CDR3 protein comes from TCRdb applying MiXCR to the PCR reads. The data show some 530,000 distinct CDR3 sequences, around 12% seen once. The table lists this clonotype with many counts. The receptor's source is a human donor who donated a stem cell graft to a child with combined immunodeficiency. The chain carries TRBV20-1 and TRBJ2-7; D ambiguous. The sequencing used PBMCs from the stem cell graft donor, collected from the stem cell graft. CDR3 nucleotide sequence: TGCAGTGCCCCGTTATTTGACGAGCAGTACTTC. Translation: CSAPLFDEQYF.